This T cell receptor (beta chain) stems from a study of T-cell reconstitution after alpha-beta-depleted transplantation in children. This sample's TCRbeta library carried unique molecular identifier barcodes. TCRdb re-called the PCR reads with MiXCR, one entry per CDR3 protein. Of roughly 400,000 distinct CDR3 sequences in the sample, about 45% were seen once. This clonotype was detected ten times or more. This specimen was PBMCs, taken before TCRalphabeta/CD19-depleted stem cell transplant. This receptor was obtained from a girl aged 2-10 years with aplastic anemia, due to receive a stem cell transplant.

CDR3: CSARQGDQPQHF. The CDR3, as DNA: TGCAGTGCTAGACAGGGGGATCAGCCCCAGCATTTT. The chain uses TRBV20-1 and TRBJ1-5, with 7 bases identical to TRBD1. V shed 2 bases and J 5 bases; nucleotides not matched to a gene: 0. Germline loops: CDR1 DFQATT, CDR2 SNEGSKA (reference sequence). The CDR3 runs 12 residues.